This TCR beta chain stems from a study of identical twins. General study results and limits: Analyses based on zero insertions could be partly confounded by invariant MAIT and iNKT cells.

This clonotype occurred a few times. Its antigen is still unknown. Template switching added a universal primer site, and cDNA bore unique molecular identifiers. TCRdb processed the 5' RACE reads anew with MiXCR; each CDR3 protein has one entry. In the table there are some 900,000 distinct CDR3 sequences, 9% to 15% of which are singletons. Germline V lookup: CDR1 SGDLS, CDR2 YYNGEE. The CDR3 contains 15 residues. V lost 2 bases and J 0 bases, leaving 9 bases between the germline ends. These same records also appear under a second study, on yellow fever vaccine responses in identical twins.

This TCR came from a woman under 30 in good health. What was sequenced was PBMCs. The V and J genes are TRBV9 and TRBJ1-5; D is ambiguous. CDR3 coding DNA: TGTGCCAGCAGCGTTGAGGCGGATAGCAATCAGCCCCAGCATTTT. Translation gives CASSVEADSNQPQHF.